The rows below give T cell receptor beta chains drawn from one sample of a study of cytomegalovirus exposure and HLA in healthy donors. The method was immunoSEQ multiplex PCR; TCRdb's version includes in-frame clones alone and lacks a portion of them. The profile shows about 97,000 clones, 75% to 90% of them singletons. Sequencing used PBMCs. These receptors came from a man aged 25 to 40 in good health and CMV-seronegative. Both conserved end residues are part of each CDR3. Each record gives: J gene, V gene, CDR3 length, CDR3 protein.

>TRBJ2-7|TRBV5-6|11
CASSYTYEQYF
>TRBJ1-1|TRBV7-3|13
CASSPRVRGEAFF
>TRBJ1-1|TRBV6-5|16
CASSYSQGELNTEAFF
>TRBJ1-1|TRBV28|11
CASTVNTEAFF
>TRBJ2-3|TRBV21-1|15
CASSKALPQADTQYF
>TRBJ2-1|TRBV25-1|15
CASSEIREGNNEQFF
>TRBJ1-5|TRBV5-5|14
CASSIGAESQPQHF
>TRBJ2-3|TRBV6-6|15
CASSYGSPSTDTQYF
>TRBJ1-3|TRBV7-6|15
CASSLGLGSGNTIYF
>TRBJ1-1|TRBV27|15
CASSSTPGHLLGAFF
>TRBJ1-4|TRBV5-6|15
CASSSKSATNEKLFF
>TRBJ1-4|TRBV5-4|13
CASSSSGNEKLFF
>TRBJ2-2|TRBV5-1|15
CASRILAGDTGELFF
>TRBJ2-3|TRBV9|16
CASSPGDSGGADTQYF
>TRBJ2-3|TRBV6-4|16
CASSDYPGSGTDTQYF
>TRBJ1-3|TRBV7-2|17
CASSLTSTDSSGNTIYF
>TRBJ2-5|TRBV7-3|13
CASSIGWRETQYF
>TRBJ1-5|TRBV19|15
CASSILEQGRVPQHF
>TRBJ2-2|TRBV14|17
CASSQASLLLDTGELFF
>TRBJ2-3|TRBV7-2|15
CASSLAGVRTDTQYF
>TRBJ2-7|TRBV28|11
CASTTNYEQYF
>TRBJ2-1|TRBV4-2|15
CASSPWGGGGNEQFF
>TRBJ2-2|TRBV7-2|13
CASSLGQAGELFF